This TCR beta chain comes out of a study of shared clonotypes between healthy human individuals. General study findings and limits: The donor pool, a small one, limited the genetic and exposure-history diversity represented. Clonotype sharing among the donors was expected to vary with sequencing depth.

The donors were all Caucasian adults (living in Nashville, Tennessee). As concerns this clone: Its antigen is currently unknown.

The assay was carried out at the deep level. Generated by immunoSEQ multiplex PCR, the TCRdb table keeps only in-frame clones and is missing some. The table records 2 million to 2.5 million clones, roughly 92% of them present only once. V lost 5 bases and J lost 4, with 8 bases in between. Germline lookup yields CDR1 SGHVS and CDR2 FNYEAQ. The CDR3 consists of 12 residues. This sequence originates from a man younger than 35 in good health. Some clones in this sample may be carry-over from other donors' samples. The chain couples TRBV7-6 to TRBJ1-2, with D hard to call. Source material: naive CD4+ T cells from PBMCs. Subset denoted: CD45RA+ positively selected. The CDR3 DNA reads as TGTGCCAGCAGCCCCGCCCGCTATGGCTACACCTTC. Its protein is CASSPARYGYTF.